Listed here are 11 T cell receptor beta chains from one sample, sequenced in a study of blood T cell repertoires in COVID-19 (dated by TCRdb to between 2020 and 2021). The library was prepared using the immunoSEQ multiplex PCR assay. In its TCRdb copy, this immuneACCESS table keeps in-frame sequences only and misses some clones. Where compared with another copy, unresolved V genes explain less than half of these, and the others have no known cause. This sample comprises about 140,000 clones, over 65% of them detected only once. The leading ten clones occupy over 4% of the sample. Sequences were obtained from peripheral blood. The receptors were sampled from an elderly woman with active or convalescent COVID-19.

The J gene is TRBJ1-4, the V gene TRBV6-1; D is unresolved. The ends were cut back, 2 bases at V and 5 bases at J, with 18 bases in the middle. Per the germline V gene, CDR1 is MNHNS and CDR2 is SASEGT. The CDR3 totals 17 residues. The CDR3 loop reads CASSEFGGLAGNEKLFF. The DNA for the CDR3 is TGTGCCAGCAGTGAATTCGGAGGGCTCGCGGGGAATGAAAAACTGTTTTTT.

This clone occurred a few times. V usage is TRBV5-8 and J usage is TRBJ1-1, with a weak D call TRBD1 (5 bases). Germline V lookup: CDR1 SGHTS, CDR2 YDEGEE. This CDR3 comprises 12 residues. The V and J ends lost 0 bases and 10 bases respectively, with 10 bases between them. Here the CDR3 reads CASSLVTARAFF. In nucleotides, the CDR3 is TGTGCCAGCAGCTTGGTGACAGCCCGAGCTTTCTTT.

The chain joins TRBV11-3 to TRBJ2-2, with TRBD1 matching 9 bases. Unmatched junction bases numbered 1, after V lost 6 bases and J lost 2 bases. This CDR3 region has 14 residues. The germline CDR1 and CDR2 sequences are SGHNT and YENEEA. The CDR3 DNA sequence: TGTGCCAGCAGGGGACAGGGCAACACCGGGGAGCTGTTTTTT. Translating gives CASRGQGNTGELFF.

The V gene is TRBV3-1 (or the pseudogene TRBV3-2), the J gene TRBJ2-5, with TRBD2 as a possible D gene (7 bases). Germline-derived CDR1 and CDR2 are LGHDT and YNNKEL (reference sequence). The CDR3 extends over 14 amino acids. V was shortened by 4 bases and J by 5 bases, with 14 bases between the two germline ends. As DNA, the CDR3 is TGTGCCAGCAGCCGAGGGGGGGCAGAGGAGACCCAGTACTTC. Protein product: CASSRGGAEETQYF.

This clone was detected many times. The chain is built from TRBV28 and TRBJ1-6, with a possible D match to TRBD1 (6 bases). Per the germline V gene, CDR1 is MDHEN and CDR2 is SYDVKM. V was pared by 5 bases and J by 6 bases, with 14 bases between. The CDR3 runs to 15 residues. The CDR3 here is CASSLQAGANSPLHF. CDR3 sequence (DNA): TGTGCCAGCAGTCTCCAAGCGGGGGCTAATTCACCCCTCCACTTT.

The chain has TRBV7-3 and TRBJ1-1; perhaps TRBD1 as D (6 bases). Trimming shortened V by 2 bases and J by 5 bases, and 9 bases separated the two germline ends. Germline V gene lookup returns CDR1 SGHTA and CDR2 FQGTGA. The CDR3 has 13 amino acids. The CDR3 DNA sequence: TGTGCCAGCAGCTTATGGGGGCGGACTGAAGCTTTCTTT. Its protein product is CASSLWGRTEAFF.

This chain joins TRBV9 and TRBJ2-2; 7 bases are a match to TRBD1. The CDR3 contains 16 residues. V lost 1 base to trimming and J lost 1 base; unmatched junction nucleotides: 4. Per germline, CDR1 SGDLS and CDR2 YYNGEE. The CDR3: CASSVTGTVNTGELFF. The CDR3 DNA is TGTGCCAGCAGCGTAACCGGGACAGTGAACACCGGGGAGCTGTTTTTT.

In DNA form, the CDR3 reads TGTGCCAGCAGCTTAGCCGGGGGGGTTTATTACGAGCAGTACTTC. This gives the protein CASSLAGGVYYEQYF. J is TRBJ2-7 and V is TRBV11-2; 8 nucleotides agree with TRBD2. The CDR3 contains 15 residues. The germline CDR1 and CDR2 sequences are SGHAT and FQNNGV. V lost 1 base and J lost 4; bases outside the gene matches: 6.

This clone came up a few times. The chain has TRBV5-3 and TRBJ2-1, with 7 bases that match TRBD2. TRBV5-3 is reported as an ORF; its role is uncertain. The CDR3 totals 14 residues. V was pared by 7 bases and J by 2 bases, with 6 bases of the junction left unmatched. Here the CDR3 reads CARGGTKTYNEQFF. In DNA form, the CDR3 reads TGTGCCAGAGGCGGGACTAAAACCTACAATGAGCAGTTCTTC.

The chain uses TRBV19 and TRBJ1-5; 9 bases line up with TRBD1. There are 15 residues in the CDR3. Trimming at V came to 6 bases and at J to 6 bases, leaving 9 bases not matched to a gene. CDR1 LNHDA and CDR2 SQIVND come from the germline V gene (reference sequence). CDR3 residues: CASSTWGQGRQPQHF. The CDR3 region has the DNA TGTGCCAGTAGCACTTGGGGACAGGGACGTCAGCCCCAGCATTTT.

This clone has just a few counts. Written as DNA, the CDR3 is TGTGCCAGCAGCAGGGACAGTAGCAATCAGCCCCAGCATTTT. It codes for CASSRDSSNQPQHF. The rearrangement uses TRBV25-1 and TRBJ1-5; TRBD1 matches at 7 bases. The ends lost 6 bases at V and 0 bases at J; junction bases unmatched: 2. This CDR3 region has 14 residues. Looked up from germline, CDR1 is MGHDK and CDR2 is SYGVNS. Combining the CDR3 with reference TRBV25-1 and TRBJ1-5 gives the whole variable domain EADIYQTPRYLVIGTGKKITLECSQTMGHDKMYWYQQDPGMELHLIHYSYGVNSTEKGDLSSESTVSRIRTEHFPLTLESARPSHTSQYLCASSRDSSNQPQHFGDGTRLSIL.